This T cell receptor (beta chain) came from a study of CD8+CD57+ T cells in acquired aplastic anemia. Study-level background: Sorting CD4+ and CD8+ cells gave DNA averaging approximately 2.9 ug. CD4+ cells from healthy donors averaged about 10 million reads.

Notes on the study in general: The number of CD8+ CDR3 sequences shared by patients and controls was roughly 31. CD8+ Simpson's diversity showed no significant patient-control difference.

V was shortened by 2 bases and J by 9 bases, with 9 bases between the two germline ends. Germline V gene data show CDR1 as SGDLS and CDR2 as YYNGEE. The CDR3 is 12 amino acids. Profiles of TCR beta VDJ and CDR3 were generated from a genomic DNA template. MiXCR, run by TCRdb on the reads, gives a single entry per CDR3 protein. The profile shows 350,000 to 450,000 distinct CDR3 sequences, roughly 68% of them singletons. In its sample, this clonotype was seen many times. Its target is unknown. The chain is built from TRBV9 and TRBJ2-1; D gene unclear. The sequenced sample consisted of sorted CD4+, CD8+, or CD8+CD57+ T cells (not recorded which) from PBMCs. The receptor's source is a human donor in good health, serving as a control. CDR3 nucleotide sequence: TGTGCCAGCAGCGTGCGAGGACCTGAGCAGTTCTTC. This codes for CASSVRGPEQFF.